The TCR beta chain described here comes from a study of T-cell reconstitution after alpha-beta-depleted transplantation in children. General observations from the study: Reports say that about two months after transplant, the alpha-beta T cells came out of several hundred graft clones that had expanded.

Molecular barcoding with unique molecular identifiers was used for the TCRbeta library. TCRdb reprocessed the PCR reads via MiXCR and lists one record per CDR3 protein. The table lists 250,000 to 400,000 distinct CDR3 sequences, around 25% of them singletons, with 9.5% to 12% in the top ten. The CDR3 is made up of 17 amino acids. Germline V gene sequence: CDR1 SGHKS, CDR2 YYEKEE (reference sequence). V lost 3 bases to trimming and J lost 4 bases; unmatched junction nucleotides: 15. As concerns this clonotype: Its antigen remains unidentified.

The sample here was PBMCs, mostly from graft donor cells, taken 180 days after TCRalphabeta/CD19-depleted stem cell transplant. The chain combines TRBV5-5 with TRBJ1-2; TRBD1 matches 7 bases. This TCR came from a male patient between 10 and 17 years old who had a stem cell transplant for acute lymphoblastic leukemia, so the T cells may come from the graft donor. This chain's CDR3 is CASSSPLTGRRAYGYTF. DNA of the CDR3: TGTGCCAGCAGCTCGCCCCTGACAGGGAGGAGGGCCTATGGCTACACCTTC.